This TCR beta chain originates from a study of shared clonotypes between healthy human individuals. Study-level results: Some naive CD4 clonotypes, around 4.7%, turned up in common across a handful of donors. The generation probabilities recorded for non-shared clonotypes fell below those of clonotypes shared by all four donors.

Here immunoSEQ multiplex PCR was the method, and the copy in TCRdb shows in-frame clones only, minus some. This table holds about 2 million clones, roughly 94% found once. Positively selected for CCR7, the CD45RO-negative cells used as naive CD8 cells excluded terminally differentiated effector memory CD45RA+ cells. Donors were Caucasian adults residing in Nashville, Tennessee, USA. As for this clone: Its antigen is not identified.

Sequencing was done on a sample of naive CD8+ T cells sorted from blood. This sequence originates from a man aged 18-30 years in good health.

The CDR3 here is CSVESMETQYF. For the CDR3, the DNA is TGCAGCGTTGAGTCTATGGAGACCCAGTACTTC. The V call is TRBV29-1, the J call TRBJ2-5; D not certain. This CDR3 comprises 11 residues. V gave up 3 bases and J gave up 5 bases, with 7 bases separating them. Germline V gene sequence: CDR1 SQVTM, CDR2 ANQGSEA.